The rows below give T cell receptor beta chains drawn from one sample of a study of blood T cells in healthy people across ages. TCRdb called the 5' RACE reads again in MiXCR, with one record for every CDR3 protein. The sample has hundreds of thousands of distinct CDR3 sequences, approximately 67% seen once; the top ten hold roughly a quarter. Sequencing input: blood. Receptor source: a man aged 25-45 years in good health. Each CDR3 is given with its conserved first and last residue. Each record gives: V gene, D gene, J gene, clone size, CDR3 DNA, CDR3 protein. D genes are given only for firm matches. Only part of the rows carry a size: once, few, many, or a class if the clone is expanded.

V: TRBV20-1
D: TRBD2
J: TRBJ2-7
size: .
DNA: TGCAGTGCTAGGACTAGCGGGGGTATGGACGAGCAGTACTTC
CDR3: CSARTSGGMDEQYF

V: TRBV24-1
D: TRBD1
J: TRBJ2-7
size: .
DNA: TGTGCCACCAGAGGACAGGCTTCCTACGAGCAGTACTTC
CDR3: CATRGQASYEQYF

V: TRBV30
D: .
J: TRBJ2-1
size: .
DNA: TGTGCCTGGAGTGTGCAGGCCTACAATGAGCAGTTCTTC
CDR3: CAWSVQAYNEQFF

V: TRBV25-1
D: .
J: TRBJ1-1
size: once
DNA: TGTGCCAGCAGTGATGGAGGGGCTGTTGAAGCTTTCTTT
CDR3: CASSDGGAVEAFF

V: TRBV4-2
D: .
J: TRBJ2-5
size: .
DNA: TGTGCCAGCAGCCTATACAGGGAGGGAGGAGAGACCCAGTACTTC
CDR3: CASSLYREGGETQYF

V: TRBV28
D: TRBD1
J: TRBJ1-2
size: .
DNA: TGTGCCAGCAGTTTACCGACAGGGGGAATCTATGGCTACACCTTC
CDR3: CASSLPTGGIYGYTF

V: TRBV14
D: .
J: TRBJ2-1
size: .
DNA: TGTGCCAGCAGCCAAGAGACCGAGCAGTTCTTC
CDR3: CASSQETEQFF

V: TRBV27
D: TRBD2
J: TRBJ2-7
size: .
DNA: TGTGCCAGCCGCCTCCCAGGGACTAGGGAGCAGTACTTC
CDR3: CASRLPGTREQYF

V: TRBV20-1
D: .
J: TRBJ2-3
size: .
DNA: TGCAGTGCACGACTAGACTCTACGCAGTATTTT
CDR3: CSARLDSTQYF

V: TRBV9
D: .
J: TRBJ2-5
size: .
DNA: TGTGCCAGCAGCGCCCCGCCCTGGGAGACCCAGTACTTC
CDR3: CASSAPPWETQYF

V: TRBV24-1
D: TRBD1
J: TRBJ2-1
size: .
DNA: TGTGCCACCAGTGATTTCACAGGGGATACCTACAATGAGCAGTTCTTC
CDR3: CATSDFTGDTYNEQFF

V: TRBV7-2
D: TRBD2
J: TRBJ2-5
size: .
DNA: TGTGCCAGCAGCGCAGGACTAGCGGGGCCCCAAGAGACCCAGTACTTC
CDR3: CASSAGLAGPQETQYF

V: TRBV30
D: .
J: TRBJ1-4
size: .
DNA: TGTGCCTGGAGCGCAATCGCTAATGAAAAACTGTTTTTT
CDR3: CAWSAIANEKLFF

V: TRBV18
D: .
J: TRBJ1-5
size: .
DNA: TGTGCCAGCTCACCGGGAGGGAGCAATCAGCCCCAGCATTTT
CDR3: CASSPGGSNQPQHF

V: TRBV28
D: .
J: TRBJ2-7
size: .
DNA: TGTGCCAGCAGTTCCGAGTGGGGCGTCGAGGAGCAGTACTTC
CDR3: CASSSEWGVEEQYF

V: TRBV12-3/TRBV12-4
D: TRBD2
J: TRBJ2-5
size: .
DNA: TGTGCCAGCAGTTTAGGACTAGCGGACCGCCAAGAGACCCAGTACTTC
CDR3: CASSLGLADRQETQYF

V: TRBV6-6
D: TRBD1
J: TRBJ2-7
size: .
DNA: TGTGCCAGCAGTTACGGACAGGGGGGCCGACACGAGCAGTACTTC
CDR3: CASSYGQGGRHEQYF

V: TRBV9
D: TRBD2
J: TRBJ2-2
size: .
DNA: TGTGCCAGCTCCAGCGGGGGGGCGAACACCGGGGAGCTGTTTTTT
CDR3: CASSSGGANTGELFF

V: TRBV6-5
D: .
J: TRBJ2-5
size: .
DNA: TGTGCCAGCAGTTACTCGAATACAGGAGAGACCCAGTACTTC
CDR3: CASSYSNTGETQYF

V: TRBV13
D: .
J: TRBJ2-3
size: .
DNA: TGTGCCAGCAGCGCTCCGGGACTCGGAACCACAGATACGCAGTATTTT
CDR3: CASSAPGLGTTDTQYF

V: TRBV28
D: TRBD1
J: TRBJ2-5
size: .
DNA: TGTGCCAGCAGTCTCCCATCAGGGGGCATATTTGAGACCCAGTACTTC
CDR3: CASSLPSGGIFETQYF

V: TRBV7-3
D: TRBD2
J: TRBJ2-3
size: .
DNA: TGTGCCAGCAGCACTGGGACTAGCGGGGATACGCAGTATTTT
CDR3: CASSTGTSGDTQYF

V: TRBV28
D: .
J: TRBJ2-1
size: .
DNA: TGTGCCAGCAGTCCCCCTGGATGGATGCAGTTCTTC
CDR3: CASSPPGWMQFF

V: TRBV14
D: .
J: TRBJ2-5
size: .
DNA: TGTGCCAGCAGCCACCATTCGTACCAAGGGACCCAGTACTTC
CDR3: CASSHHSYQGTQYF

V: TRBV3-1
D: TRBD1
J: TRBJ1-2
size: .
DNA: TGTGCCAGCAGCCAAGAGGACAGGGGGCTCTATGGCTACACCTTC
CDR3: CASSQEDRGLYGYTF

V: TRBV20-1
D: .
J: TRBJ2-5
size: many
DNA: TGCAGTGCTAATACAGGGAGGCAGGCTGGGGAGACCCAGTACTTC
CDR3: CSANTGRQAGETQYF

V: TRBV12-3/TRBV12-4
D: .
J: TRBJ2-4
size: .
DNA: TGTGCCAGCGGGGACGGGCTAGCCAAAAACATTCAGTACTTC
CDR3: CASGDGLAKNIQYF

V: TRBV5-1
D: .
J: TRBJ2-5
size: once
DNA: TGCGCCAGCAGCACAGGGGACGGAGGGTTCGAGACCCAGTACTTC
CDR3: CASSTGDGGFETQYF

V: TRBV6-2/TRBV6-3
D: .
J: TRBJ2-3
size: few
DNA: TGTGCCAGCAGCCCTGGACTACCGGTTGGGGCAGATACGCAGTATTTT
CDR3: CASSPGLPVGADTQYF

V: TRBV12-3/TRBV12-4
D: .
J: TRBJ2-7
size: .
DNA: TGTGCCAGCAGTTTAGGCGGCAGGGAGGCCGAGCAGTACTTC
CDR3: CASSLGGREAEQYF

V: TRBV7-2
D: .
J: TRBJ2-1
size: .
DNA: TGTGCCAGCAGCCCAAGCCTAGCGTCCGTTAACAATGAGCAGTTCTTC
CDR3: CASSPSLASVNNEQFF

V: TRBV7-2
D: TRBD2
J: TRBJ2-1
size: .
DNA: TGTGCCAGCAGTATACTAGCGGGGGGGAGCTCCTACAGTGAGCAGTTCTTC
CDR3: CASSILAGGSSYSEQFF

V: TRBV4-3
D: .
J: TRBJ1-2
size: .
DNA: TGCGCCAGCAGCCAAGATCTGGAAGGGGATGGCTACACCTTC
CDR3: CASSQDLEGDGYTF

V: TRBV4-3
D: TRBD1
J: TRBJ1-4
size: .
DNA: TGCGCCAGCAGCCAAAACGCTCATGGACAGGGAGAAAAACTGTTTTTT
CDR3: CASSQNAHGQGEKLFF